The rows below give T cell receptor beta chains drawn from one sample of a study of siplizumab effects on memory and regulatory T cells. Produced via immunoSEQ multiplex PCR; TCRdb's table is partial and in-frame only. The sample records 70,000 to 90,000 clones, over 80% being singletons. Specimen: CD4+ T cells sorted from blood. The source of these receptors is a human donor in good health. Each CDR3 is given with its conserved first and last residue. Each record gives: J gene, clone size, V gene, CDR3 protein. Part of the rows lack a size; the others show once, few, many or a class for expanded clones.

>TRBJ1-1|-|TRBV6-6
CASRKGQNTEAFF
>TRBJ1-4|-|TRBV5-1
CASSFSGTGREKLFF
>TRBJ1-2|-|TRBV6-5
CASRRGDSYGYTF
>TRBJ2-5|-|TRBV30
CAWSVPGTQYF
>TRBJ1-5|-|TRBV6-1
CASSQVPGSNQPQHF
>TRBJ2-3|once|TRBV5-1
CASSLGTSEVWDTQYF
>TRBJ1-2|-|TRBV27
CASSRTGKYGYTF
>TRBJ2-5|-|TRBV5-4
CASSVDPYKETQYF
>TRBJ2-1|-|TRBV4-1
CASSQEGPGNNEQFF
>TRBJ1-1|-|TRBV19
CASSIVPDSTEAFF
>TRBJ2-7|-|TRBV6-1
CASSVDPGQGSNEQYF
>TRBJ2-7|-|TRBV19
CASSISSESYEQYF
>TRBJ1-5|-|TRBV30
CAWSPSVGGGGNQPQHF
>TRBJ1-4|-|TRBV6-6
CASSKPGQNEKLFF
>TRBJ2-3|few|TRBV5-1
CASSLRYQREATDTQYF
>TRBJ2-1|-|TRBV2
CASSEGFGTTYNEQFF
>TRBJ1-2|-|TRBV10-2
CASSSDRRSYTF
>TRBJ2-3|-|TRBV11-3
CASSLASGTDTQYF
>TRBJ1-2|-|TRBV7-3
CASSLFGVSNGYTF
>TRBJ2-2|once|TRBV4-2
CASSQEVRQANTGELFF
>TRBJ2-3|-|TRBV15
CATSRASLDPSTDTQYF
>TRBJ1-1|few|TRBV30
CAWMGLLNTEAFF
>TRBJ2-3|-|TRBV4-2
CASSQAAQGTDTQYF
>TRBJ1-2|-|TRBV5-1
CASSLEGTAYGYTF
>TRBJ2-7|-|TRBV2
CASSGDRDLEQYF
>TRBJ2-3|-|TRBV19
CASSISGSRTDTQYF
>TRBJ2-1|-|TRBV10-1
CASSASGRDYEQFF
>TRBJ2-2|-|TRBV6-5
CASRTTPRTGELFF
>TRBJ2-2|-|TRBV7-8
CASSFRDRDTGELFF
>TRBJ1-2|-|TRBV19
CASSPEPVLGYGYTF
>TRBJ2-5|-|TRBV19
CASSMSGETQYF
>TRBJ2-3|-|TRBV5-1
CASSLYWDRKTSTDTQYF
>TRBJ1-1|-|TRBV18
CASSPRGFPEAFF
>TRBJ1-3|-|TRBV5-4
CASSTRDRGHGNTIYF
>TRBJ2-1|-|TRBV7-9
CASSRTGGTYNEQFF
>TRBJ1-1|-|TRBV18
CASSPLRGENTEAFF
>TRBJ1-4|-|TRBV27
CASSLLARQSANEKLFF
>TRBJ2-3|-|TRBV7-3
CASSPIGALGTDTQYF
>TRBJ1-2|-|TRBV2
CASSRGQRLPYGYTF
>TRBJ2-7|-|TRBV5-1
CASRRWGEPSYEQYF
>TRBJ1-1|-|TRBV6-4
CASRSTDRGTEAFF
>TRBJ2-7|-|TRBV2
CASRAGQGIYEQYF
>TRBJ2-7|few|TRBV2
CASNPRGGIIYEQYF
>TRBJ1-1|-|TRBV6-1
CASSKMNTEAFF